The T cell receptor (beta chain) described here comes from a study of tumor and adjacent non-tumor tissue in lung cancer (dated by TCRdb to the late 2010s). Study-level background: The cohort included about a dozen adenocarcinoma, a couple of squamous cell carcinoma and 1 small cell lung cancer patients. The 15 or so patients were aged roughly 30 to 85 years, included 10 men and 5 women, and had TNM stage I to III disease. A total of roughly 120,000,000 productive TCRbeta reads were generated by sequencing, corresponding to an average of roughly 4.1 million reads per sample. The study compared bulk TCRbeta repertoires between lung tumor tissue and matched distant non-tumor lung tissue from over twelve lung cancer patients. For each patient, one tumor sample and one normal lung sample were taken, giving 25 to 30 paired specimens that underwent TCRbeta CDR3 sequencing. On the study overall, not on this receptor specifically: Only around 15 patients were included in the cohort, and the need for larger samples and more detailed clinical data was noted by the authors. A significantly larger cumulative share of the repertoire was made up by the top 100 clones in normal lung than in tumor tissue. The methods do not name the sequencing platform or mention unique molecular identifiers. Tumor tissue showed significantly higher TCR diversity (inverse Simpson) than normal lung tissue, at about 400 vs 150 (P = 0.0075, Mann-Whitney U test). Peripheral blood was not sequenced, so blood TCRbeta repertoires in these lung cancer patients were not examined. Younger patients had significantly higher TCR diversity, and higher tumor TCR diversity was associated with shorter overall and disease-free survival.

RNA was extracted from bulk unsorted tissue and checked for quality with a NanoDrop ND-1000 and an Agilent 2100. The normal lung samples consisted of distant non-tumor tissue collected more than 3 cm from the tumor edge. The donors were newly diagnosed lung cancer patients admitted for thoracic surgery in China from August to November 2014 who had not received prior chemotherapy. Patients with previous radiotherapy or chemotherapy, or with another concurrent cancer, were excluded from the study. Pieces of surgical tissue measuring roughly 1-2.1 cm3 were kept in RNAlater solution and held at -80 degrees C until needed. Libraries were prepared through multiplex PCR. The instrument was an Illumina HiSeq 2500. TCRbeta libraries were built by three rounds of nested PCR using primers (Table S4), following protocols modified from ARM-PCR. Before sequencing, PCR products in the 200-500 bp range were cut out of the gel and cleaned up using the QIAquick gel extraction kit. The authors' pipeline ran thus. Trimmomatic was used to clean the reads, FLASH merged the cleaned reads into complete CDR3 sequences, and MiTCR assigned the sequences to V(D)J germline segments. VDJtools was used to compute clonal diversity as the inverse Simpson's index. A read counted as productive if the sequence was in-frame and lacked a premature stop codon. The public reads were run again by TCRdb, first through fastp at Q25 and then through MiXCR, and only productive beta chains were kept. All rows with the same CDR3 protein become a single entry with the most common DNA and genes. The V and J calls reflect TCRdb's pipeline rather than the authors' work. This sample holds about 67,000 distinct CDR3 sequences; 75% to 85% were observed only once. Together, the top ten hold less than 50% of the sample.

Note on this clonotype: The target of this receptor is not known. An end of the junction differs from the germline gene, which may be a read error.

The CDR3 spans 14 residues, from the cysteine through the phenylalanine. Only CDR3 DNA is held: 42 bases, read in frame from base 1. CDR1 and CDR2, looked up from the germline V gene, are SGHRS and YFSETQ. This receptor was identified in a man between 60 and 70 years old with non-small cell lung cancer. Sample: distant non-tumor lung tissue. The rearranged segments are TRBV5-1 and TRBJ2-5, with the D gene call left open. The CDR3 reads as follows: CASSLANTEETQCF. The DNA sequence is as follows: TGCGCCAGCAGCTTGGCCAATACAGAGGAGACTCAGTGCTTC.